These 3 T cell receptor beta chains were sequenced from one sample in a study of immune aging and cytomegalovirus after organ transplant. This sample's time point: five sample-tagged time points from pre-transplant (day -1) to day 368 post-transplant, pooled. The antigens these receptors bind are not known. A microwell BD Rhapsody targeted mRNA and AbSeq workflow captured the cells and built the libraries. TCRdb re-derived calls from the single-cell sequencing reads in MiXCR, one entry per CDR3 protein. In the table there are 20,000 to 25,000 distinct CDR3 sequences, approximately 34% of which are singletons. The specimen was CMV peptide-activated CD4+ and CD8+ T cells sorted from blood, collected at five time points, pooled. Subset indicated: sorted CD8+CD137+ and CD4+CD154+ T cells after 11 to 12 h CMV IE-1 peptide stimulation. The receptors originated from a female donor who had a heart transplant and CMV viremia.

This clonotype is medium-sized (0.01 to 0.1%). CDR3 sequence: CASSSRTTPGGHEQFF. The CDR3 DNA is TGTGCCAGCAGCTCGCGGACTACCCCGGGGGGCCATGAGCAGTTCTTC. This chain uses TRBV11-2 with TRBJ2-1, with a weak D call TRBD2 (7 bases). Trimming left V 4 bases short and J 8 bases short, with 21 bases between. CDR3 length: 16 amino acids. The germline gives CDR1 SGHAT, CDR2 FQNNGV. The whole variable domain, remainder taken from reference TRBV11-2 and TRBJ2-1, is EAGVAQSPRYKIIEKRQSVAFWCNPISGHATLYWYQQILGQGPKLLIQFQNNGVVDDSQLPKDRFSAERLKGVDSTLKIQPAKLEDSAVYLCASSSRTTPGGHEQFFGPGTRLTVL.

This clonotype was detected a few times. The chain couples TRBV10-3 to TRBJ2-2; TRBD2 matches at 9 bases. This CDR3 is 14 amino acids long. The ends lost 2 bases at V and 5 bases at J; junction bases unmatched: 0. CDR1 and CDR2 (germline): ENHRY, SYGVKD. CDR3 protein: CAISEGLATGELFF. In DNA form, the CDR3 reads TGTGCCATCAGTGAGGGACTAGCGACCGGGGAGCTGTTTTTT.

This clonotype appeared a few times. The missing conserved phenylalanine or tryptophan at the end of this CDR3 makes a read error likely. The chain links TRBV29-1 to TRBJ2-5; no clear D gene. V lost 4 bases and J 2 bases, leaving 11 bases between the germline ends. Germline values: CDR1 SQVTM, CDR2 ANQGSEA. The CDR3 is 13 amino acids. This CDR3 is CSVGFGQQETQYS. In DNA, the CDR3 is TGCAGCGTTGGGTTCGGCCAGCAAGAGACCCAGTACTCC.